The 13 T cell receptor beta chains presented below share a single source sample, sequenced in a study of CD8+ T cells in alopecia areata. cDNA serving as the sequencing template came from extracted, reverse transcribed RNA. Assay used: immunoSEQ multiplex PCR; TCRdb lists only in-frame clones, some missing. The data show about 110,000 clones, 59% seen once. The specimen was CD8+ T cells sorted from blood. The receptors here all came from a human donor in good health.

The J gene is TRBJ2-1, the V gene TRBV2, with TRBD2 identical over 7 bases. The V segment lost 10 bases and the J segment 12 bases; nucleotides outside the gene matches: 3. Germline CDR1 is SNHLY and CDR2 is FYNNEI. The CDR3 runs 9 residues. The CDR3 sequence: CATRGVQFF. The CDR3 region has the DNA TGTGCCACCCGGGGGGTGCAGTTCTTC.

The V call is TRBV5-6, the J call TRBJ2-1; D perhaps matches TRBD1 (5 bases). The CDR3 contains 14 residues. Germline CDR1 reads SGHDT; CDR2 reads YYEEEE. V lost 0 bases to trimming and J lost 8 bases, with 12 bases between them. CDR3 residues: CASSLGQGDDEQFF. Written as DNA, the CDR3 is TGTGCCAGCAGCTTGGGCCAGGGTGACGATGAGCAGTTCTTC.

The chain recombines TRBV13 with TRBJ2-3; D uncertain. This CDR3 comprises 14 residues. V was cut by 3 bases and J by 2 bases, with 9 bases left in between. In germline, CDR1 is PRHDT, CDR2 FYEKMQ (reference sequence). Here the CDR3 reads CASSFSSATDTQYF. The CDR3 DNA reads TGTGCCAGCAGCTTCTCATCTGCCACAGATACGCAGTATTTT.

The chain carries TRBV28 and TRBJ2-5; 7 nucleotides match TRBD2. Germline trimming cut 2 bases from V and 5 bases from J; bases unmatched to any gene: 5. The CDR3 contains 14 residues. Germline assignment: CDR1 MDHEN and CDR2 SYDVKM. The CDR3 here is CASSLRLAAETQYF. Written as DNA, the CDR3 is TGTGCCAGCAGTTTAAGGCTAGCGGCGGAGACCCAGTACTTC.

This chain connects TRBV9 to TRBJ2-5, with D unclear. CDR3 length: 14 amino acids. Germline CDR1 SGDLS, CDR2 YYNGEE. Trimming pared 1 base from V and 2 bases from J, leaving 9 bases between. This chain's CDR3 is CASSVYGWQETQYF. CDR3 DNA: TGTGCCAGCAGCGTATATGGGTGGCAAGAGACCCAGTACTTC.

The gene calls are TRBV4-2 and TRBJ2-7; 10 bases match TRBD2. The germline V gene has CDR1 LGHNA and CDR2 YNFKEQ. This CDR3 contains 18 residues. J gave up 4 bases and V 0 bases, and 12 bases lay outside the gene matches. The CDR3 protein is CASSQEARTSGFSYEQYF. CDR3 bases: TGTGCCAGCAGCCAAGAGGCCCGGACTAGCGGTTTCTCGTACGAGCAGTACTTC.

The gene calls are TRBV7-9 and TRBJ1-6; D not resolved. The CDR3 sequence is 13 residues long. Germline CDR1 is SEHNR and CDR2 is FQNEAQ (reference sequence). With 1 base removed from V and 13 bases from J, the gap between germline ends came to 11 bases. The CDR3: CASSLVMTGPLHF. For the CDR3, the DNA is TGTGCCAGCAGCTTAGTTATGACGGGCCCCCTCCACTTT.

This clone appeared a few times. J is TRBJ2-7 and V is TRBV5-6; 7 bases are a match to TRBD1. CDR3 length equals 14 residues. With V trimmed by 0 bases and J by 3 bases, 3 bases remained unmatched. CDR1 SGHDT and CDR2 YYEEEE come from the germline V gene. The CDR3 DNA is TGTGCCAGCAGCTTGGTCCGACAGGGCTACGAGCAGTACTTC. Encoded protein: CASSLVRQGYEQYF.

The chain is built from TRBV5-6 and TRBJ2-1; D might be TRBD1 (5 bases). Trimming pared 1 base from V and 7 bases from J, leaving 12 bases between. Germline lookup yields CDR1 SGHDT and CDR2 YYEEEE. The CDR3 contains 14 residues. In nucleotides, the CDR3 is TGTGCCAGCAGCTTGATCGTGACAGTTAATGAGCAGTTCTTC. This gives the protein CASSLIVTVNEQFF.

In its sample, this clone was seen a few times. The chain links TRBV28 to TRBJ1-6, with a tentative D call TRBD1 (6 bases). The germline V gene has CDR1 MDHEN and CDR2 SYDVKM. There are 15 residues in the CDR3. V lost 3 bases to trimming and J lost 7 bases, with 13 bases between them. The CDR3 here is CASSLGGPVNSPLHF. CDR3 DNA sequence: TGTGCCAGCAGTTTGGGGGGGCCGGTGAATTCACCCCTCCACTTT.

The genes are TRBV25-1 and TRBJ2-3; TRBD1 or TRBD2 may be the D gene (6 bases each). CDR3 length: 13 amino acids. Deletions cut 4 bases from V and 5 bases from J, with 10 bases between. From germline, CDR1 is MGHDK and CDR2 SYGVNS. CDR3 sequence reads: CASSAGGRDTQYF. CDR3 bases: TGTGCCAGCAGTGCCGGGGGCAGAGATACGCAGTATTTT.

The J gene is TRBJ2-7, the V gene TRBV29-1; 7 nucleotides agree with TRBD1. Per germline, CDR1 SQVTM and CDR2 ANQGSEA. Losses at the gene ends were 6 bases for V and 4 bases for J; bases not matched to a gene: 12. The CDR3 length is 14 residues. The CDR3 region is CSVAGEGGSYEQYF. The CDR3 DNA reads TGCAGCGTGGCTGGTGAAGGGGGCTCTTACGAGCAGTACTTC.

This clone appeared once. V is TRBV5-4 and J is TRBJ2-7, with D perhaps matching TRBD2 (6 bases). Trimming stripped 4 bases from V and 4 bases from J, with 12 bases between. Germline CDR1 and CDR2: SGHNT and YYREEE (reference sequence). The CDR3 runs to 13 residues. The CDR3 spells CASSPGLSYEQYF. The DNA of the CDR3 is TGTGCCAGCAGCCCGGGACTCTCATACGAGCAGTACTTC.